This TCR beta chain was recovered during a study of T cells in Graves' hyperthyroidism and ophthalmopathy. The CDR3 contains 15 residues. V was pared by 2 bases and J by 1 base, with 11 bases between. Germline CDR1 reads SEHNR; CDR2 reads FQNEAQ (reference sequence). As for this clonotype: Its antigen remains unidentified.

The TCR beta CDR3 regions underwent amplification using RNA transcripts as the source. HTBI primers were employed in a first-round RT-PCR of the TCR CDR3. One entry per CDR3 protein, called by TCRdb with MiXCR from the multiplex PCR reads. The table shows approximately 600,000 distinct CDR3 sequences, with over 12% occurring only once. Study outcomes and limitations: From stable hyperthyroidism, ophthalmopathy was separated by a 13 V-J model.

Clinical symptoms, serum thyroxine and TRAb, thyroid ultrasound and orbital computed tomography together formed the diagnostic basis. The PBMCs were sourced from fresh peripheral blood (more than 9 ml). The sequencing input was blood. This chain uses TRBV7-9 with TRBJ1-1; unclear D gene. This receptor was taken from a woman under 30 with Graves' ophthalmopathy. The CDR3, as DNA: TGTGCCAGCAGCTTAAGGGCCACACCGAACACTGAAGCTTTCTTT. As protein: CASSLRATPNTEAFF.